This T cell receptor (beta chain) comes out of a study of Ad26.COV2.S vaccination and SARS-CoV-2 variants. A word on this clone: Its antigen is as yet unknown.

The method was immunoSEQ multiplex PCR; TCRdb's version includes in-frame clones alone and lacks a portion of them. Counted here are some 180,000 clones, around 88% occurring once; the ten biggest clones make up about 5.9%. Whole-study results and caveats: Vaccine recipients posted higher spike-specific TCR breadth than their placebo counterparts.

Germline CDR1 is SGHTA and CDR2 is FQGNSA. This CDR3 has 17 residues. Trimming removed 4 bases from V and 2 bases from J, with 20 bases in between. The V and J genes are TRBV7-2 and TRBJ1-2; TRBD1 is a possible D gene (6 bases). This sample comprised peripheral blood, obtained after recovery from COVID-19. This receptor was obtained from a human donor who had recovered from COVID-19. The CDR3 nucleotides are TGTGCCAGCAGCTCCTCCATGGGGGGGGGCTTCAACTATGGCTACACCTTC. This translates into CASSSSMGGGFNYGYTF.